This T cell receptor (beta chain) derives from a study of T cells in narcolepsy. Study findings and constraints: Reportedly, autoreactive clonotypes were serially detected in patients' blood but not controls'.

Clones were sequenced by immunoSEQ multiplex PCR, and TCRdb holds only the in-frame ones, with some missing. The sample lists just over 40,000 clones; 88% were seen once. Note on this clone: Its antigen is not identified.

CDR1 is SGHAT, CDR2 FQNNGV, per germline. Deletions cut 6 bases from V and 7 bases from J, with 21 bases between. The CDR3 spans 15 residues. Material: CD45RA- memory CD4+ T cells from PBMCs. The chain has TRBV11-2 and TRBJ2-5, with D perhaps TRBD1 or TRBD2 (5 bases each). The TCR sequence derives from a human donor with narcolepsy. The chain's CDR3 is CASSQRTLGDGTQYF. The CDR3 region has the DNA TGTGCCAGCAGTCAACGGACTCTTGGGGACGGGACCCAGTACTTC.